This TCR beta chain derives from a study of cytomegalovirus exposure and HLA in healthy donors. This CDR3 spans 15 amino acids. Trimming shortened V by 0 bases and J by 3 bases, and 9 bases separated the two germline ends. Germline V lookup: CDR1 MNHEY, CDR2 SVGAGI. Concerning this clone itself: What it recognizes is unknown.

Points from the study as a whole: Most observed TCR sequences were rare, whereas some public TCRs were detected in many donors.

The primer mix had 60 Vbeta and 13 Jbeta primers. In the study's own analysis: The count from a later analysis was tens of millions of unique TCR beta chains, some 12 million of them shared. This table comes from immunoSEQ multiplex PCR, and its TCRdb copy is limited to in-frame clones, with some not included. V and J calls plus clone size are reproduced from that table; the DNA served to infer D and trimming. The sample records around 180,000 clones, 80% being singletons. This clonotype was obtained from a woman aged 35 to 49 in good health and CMV-seronegative. The V gene is TRBV6-5, the J gene TRBJ1-5; D gene ambiguous. Sequencing input: PBMCs. For the CDR3, the DNA is TGTGCCAGCAGTTACTCTACGGGAAACAATCAGCCCCAGCATTTT. It specifies CASSYSTGNNQPQHF.